These 5 T cell receptor beta chains originate from one sample sequenced in a study of blood T cell repertoires in COVID-19. Using immunoSEQ multiplex PCR, the repertoire was profiled, and TCRdb retains in-frame clones only, with some absent. Seen here are about 150,000 clones, roughly 88% observed once, and the top ten hold 6.6%. Sequenced input: PBMCs or T cells enriched from blood (not recorded which). The source of these receptors is a woman in her 50s who had recovered from COVID-19.

The chain is built from TRBV7-9 and TRBJ1-2, with no clear D. The ends were cut back, 5 bases at V and 13 bases at J, with 11 bases in the middle. The CDR3 runs 10 residues. Germline values: CDR1 SEHNR, CDR2 FQNEAQ (reference sequence). The CDR3 DNA reads TGTGCCAGCAGCCCTCCCCTCTTCACCTTC. Translating it yields CASSPPLFTF.

The J gene is TRBJ2-1, the V gene TRBV7-2; 9 bases line up with TRBD2. The length of the CDR3 is 16 residues. Germline CDR1 is SGHTA and CDR2 is FQGNSA. The trim removed 6 bases at V and 8 bases at J, leaving 14 bases unmatched. The CDR3 sequence: CASSRGRGLASDEQFF. The CDR3 DNA is TGTGCCAGCAGTAGGGGGAGGGGACTAGCTAGCGATGAGCAGTTCTTC.

This sequence joins TRBV6-2 or TRBV6-3 and TRBJ2-3, with 12 nucleotides matching TRBD2. V lost 0 bases and J lost 8; bases outside the gene matches: 3. This CDR3 spans 15 amino acids. Germline V gene lookup returns CDR1 MNHEY and CDR2 SVGEGT. CDR3 DNA sequence: TGTGCCAGCAGTTACTCGACTAGCGGGGGTGGTACGCAGTATTTT. Amino acids: CASSYSTSGGGTQYF.

This chain joins TRBV25-1 and TRBJ1-1; D gene uncertain. Trimming left V 7 bases short and J 0 bases short, with 12 bases between. The germline V gene has CDR1 MGHDK and CDR2 SYGVNS. This CDR3 region has 14 residues. The CDR3 nucleotides are TGTGCCAGCACCGACACCACTTTGAACACTGAAGCTTTCTTT. As protein: CASTDTTLNTEAFF.

V gene TRBV19 combines with J gene TRBJ1-1; 7 nucleotides align to TRBD1. Per the germline V gene, CDR1 is LNHDA and CDR2 is SQIVND (reference sequence). This CDR3 contains 14 residues. V shed 8 bases, J shed 1 base, and the junction held 7 bases outside the gene matches. CDR3 coding DNA: TGTGCCAGTCGACAGGGCGATGGGAACACTGAAGCTTTCTTT. Its translation is CASRQGDGNTEAFF.